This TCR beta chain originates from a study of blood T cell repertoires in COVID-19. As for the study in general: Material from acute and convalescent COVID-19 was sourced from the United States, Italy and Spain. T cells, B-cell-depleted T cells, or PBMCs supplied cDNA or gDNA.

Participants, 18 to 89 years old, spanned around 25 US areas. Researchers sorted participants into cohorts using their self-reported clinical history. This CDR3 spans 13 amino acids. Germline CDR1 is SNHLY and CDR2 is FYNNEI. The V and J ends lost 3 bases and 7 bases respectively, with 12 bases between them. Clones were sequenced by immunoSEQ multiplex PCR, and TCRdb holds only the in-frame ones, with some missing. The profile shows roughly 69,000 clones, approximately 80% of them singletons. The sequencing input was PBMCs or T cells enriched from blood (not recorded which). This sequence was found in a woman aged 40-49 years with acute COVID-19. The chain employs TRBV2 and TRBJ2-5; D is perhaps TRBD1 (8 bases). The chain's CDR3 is CASSETGEGTQYF. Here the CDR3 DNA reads TGTGCCAGCAGTGAGACAGGGGAGGGGACCCAGTACTTC.